This TCR beta chain was captured by sequencing in a study of blood T cell repertoires in COVID-19. Assay used: immunoSEQ multiplex PCR; TCRdb lists only in-frame clones, some missing. This sample has some 330,000 clones, with over 75% found just once. V lost 8 bases to trimming and J lost 5 bases, with 15 bases between them. Germline V gene lookup returns CDR1 MGHRA and CDR2 YSYEKL. This CDR3 spans 13 amino acids. The source of this sequence is a man aged 40-55 years in a cohort exposed to, infected with or recovered from COVID-19 (not recorded which). Sequenced sample: PBMCs or T cells enriched from blood (not recorded which). This chain connects TRBV4-1 to TRBJ1-2; D remains ambiguous. CDR3 sequence (DNA): TGCGCCAGCGCCCCGGCTGTGACTTATGGCTACACCTTC. Protein sequence: CASAPAVTYGYTF.